This T cell receptor (beta chain) was found in a study of tumor and adjacent non-tumor tissue in lung cancer. Study results and limitations: Tumor repertoires had a smaller top 100 clone share than normal lung.

TCRbeta libraries were built with three rounds of nested PCR, modified from ARM-PCR. One entry per CDR3 protein results from TCRdb running MiXCR on the multiplex PCR reads. The sample has 65,000 to 85,000 distinct CDR3 sequences; more than 65% are singletons. RNA was extracted from bulk tissue without any cell sorting. Distant lung tissue was collected more than 3 cm away from the tumor edge. With regard to this clonotype: Its antigen is unknown.

The CDR3 is 14 amino acids. Germline CDR1 and CDR2: LGHNA and YNFKEQ. V was clipped by 8 bases and J by 5 bases, with 19 bases between them. Sequenced material: distant non-tumor lung tissue. This chain uses TRBV4-2 with TRBJ2-7; either TRBD1 or TRBD2 may supply D (5 bases each). The source of this sequence is a man between 60 and 75 years old with non-small cell lung cancer. The CDR3 DNA reads TGTGCCAGCGGCTACCAGGGTGGGAGCAACGAGCAGTACTTC. This translates into CASGYQGGSNEQYF.